This TCR beta chain is from a study of blood T cell repertoires in COVID-19 (dated by TCRdb to 2018 to 2021). Context from the whole study: Collaborator samples came from the United States, Italy and Spain and covered acute and convalescent phases of COVID-19. Where available, HLA class I and class II types were obtained from metadata supplied by the sample provider rather than from assay-based typing. The dataset comprised deeply sampled blood TCRbeta repertoires from subjects exposed to, actively infected with, or recovered from COVID-19. Sample metadata almost always included a de-identified subject ID, COVID-19 status, age in years and sex. The repertoires were released in a freely available public database meant as a resource for research on the immune response to SARS-CoV-2. The samples were drawn from two sources: the first 160 participants of the ongoing ImmuneRACE study, and 950 to 1,500 subjects contributed by 6 global collaborators. The material from the prospective study consisted of cDNA or gDNA derived from T cells, B-cell-depleted T cells, or PBMCs.

Each collaborating institution followed its own protocols to collect whole blood in K2EDTA tubes. For TCRbeta analysis, collaborators shipped samples in one of three forms: frozen whole blood, isolated PBMCs, or DNA extracted from either of those sample types. General findings and caveats noted by the study authors: The amount of clinical and demographic metadata varied by source and participant and was provided uncurated.

As to this clone: Its antigen remains unidentified. Base qualities are not recorded, but no much larger clone differs from it by a single base.

TCRbeta CDR3 regions were amplified from genomic DNA by means of the immunoSEQ Assay, a bias-controlled multiplex PCR. As for how the authors treated the data: Within the assay, amplification of reference gene primers was used to estimate how many nucleated cells each sample contained. Sequence reads were collapsed and filtered to measure the absolute abundance of every unique TCRbeta CDR3 rearrangement. For each sample, productive Simpson clonality was calculated by taking the square root of Simpson's diversity index across productive rearrangements. The immuneACCESS repertoire file appears here via TCRdb, limited to in-frame rearrangements. These files lack a portion of the clones; in checked studies, under half of the deficit traces to unresolved V genes, and the cause of the others is not known. For V, J and clone size, that table is used; D and trimming come from the DNA. The sample table contains approximately 160,000 clones; only one count was recorded for around 85% of them. The ten biggest clones cover about 3.9% of the sample.

Sequencing was done on a sample of peripheral blood. This receptor was taken from a woman in her seventies with acute or convalescent COVID-19.

The DNA sequence is as follows: TGTGCCAGCAGCAATACGGGGACAACGAACTATGGCTACACCTTC. This yields the protein CASSNTGTTNYGYTF. The chain joins TRBV6-5 to TRBJ1-2; the D gene is perhaps TRBD1, on 6 matching bases. Measured from the cysteine to the phenylalanine, the CDR3 is 15 residues long. The only DNA kept is the CDR3, 45 bases in frame from the first base. Cut back by 6 bases and 2 bases, the V and J ends lie 16 bases apart. Sequences MNHEY (CDR1) and SVGAGI (CDR2) are obtained from the germline V gene.